This T cell receptor beta chain was sequenced during a study of blood T cell repertoires in COVID-19. For the study at large: Some COVID-19 samples were acute and others convalescent; all came from the United States, Italy and Spain. PBMCs, B-cell-depleted T cells, or T cells provided the cDNA or gDNA that made up the material.

The V end was cut by 5 bases, the J end by 7 bases, with 9 bases between. CDR1 and CDR2 from the germline V gene are MDHEN and SYDVKM. This CDR3 comprises 11 residues. Seattle researchers signed up patients amid active infection and tracked them longitudinally. The table lists this clone with a count of one. Produced via immunoSEQ multiplex PCR; TCRdb's table is partial and in-frame only. The repertoire holds around 130,000 clones, with roughly 90% as singletons. This receptor was identified in a man aged 55 to 70 with COVID-19, enrolled during active disease. Sequencing input: peripheral blood. This rearrangement joins TRBV28 to TRBJ2-7; TRBD1 might be the D (6 bases). CDR3 DNA: TGTGCCAGCAGTCCCCAGGGGGAGCAGTACTTC. Protein sequence: CASSPQGEQYF.